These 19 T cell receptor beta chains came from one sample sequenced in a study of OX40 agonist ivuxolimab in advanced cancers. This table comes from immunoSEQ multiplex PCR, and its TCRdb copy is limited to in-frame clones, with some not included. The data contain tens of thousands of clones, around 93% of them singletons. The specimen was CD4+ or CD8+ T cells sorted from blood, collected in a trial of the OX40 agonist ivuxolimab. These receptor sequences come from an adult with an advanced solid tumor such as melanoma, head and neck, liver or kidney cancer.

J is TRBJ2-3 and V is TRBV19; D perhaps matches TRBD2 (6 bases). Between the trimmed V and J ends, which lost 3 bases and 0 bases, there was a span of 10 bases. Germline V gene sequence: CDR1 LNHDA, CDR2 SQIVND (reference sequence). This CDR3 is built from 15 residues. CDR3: CASSMGGASTDTQYF. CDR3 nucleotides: TGTGCCAGTAGTATGGGCGGGGCTAGCACAGATACGCAGTATTTT.

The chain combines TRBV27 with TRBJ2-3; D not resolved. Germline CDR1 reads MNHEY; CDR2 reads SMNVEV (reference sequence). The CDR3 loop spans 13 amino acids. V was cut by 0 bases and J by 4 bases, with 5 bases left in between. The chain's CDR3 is CASSLSMPDTQYF. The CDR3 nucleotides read TGTGCCAGCAGTTTATCGATGCCAGATACGCAGTATTTT.

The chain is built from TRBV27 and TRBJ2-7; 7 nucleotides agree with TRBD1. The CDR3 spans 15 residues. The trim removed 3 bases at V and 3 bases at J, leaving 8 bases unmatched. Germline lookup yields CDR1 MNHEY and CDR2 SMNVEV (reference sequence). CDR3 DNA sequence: TGTGCCAGCAGTTTTATGACAGGGAGCATCTACGAGCAGTACTTC. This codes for CASSFMTGSIYEQYF.

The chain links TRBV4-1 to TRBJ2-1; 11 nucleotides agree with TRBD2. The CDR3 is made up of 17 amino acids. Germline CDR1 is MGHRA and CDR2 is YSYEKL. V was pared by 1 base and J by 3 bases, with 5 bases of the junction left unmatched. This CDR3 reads CASSQGLAGGIYNEQFF. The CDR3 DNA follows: TGCGCCAGCAGCCAAGGCTTAGCGGGAGGGATCTACAATGAGCAGTTCTTC.

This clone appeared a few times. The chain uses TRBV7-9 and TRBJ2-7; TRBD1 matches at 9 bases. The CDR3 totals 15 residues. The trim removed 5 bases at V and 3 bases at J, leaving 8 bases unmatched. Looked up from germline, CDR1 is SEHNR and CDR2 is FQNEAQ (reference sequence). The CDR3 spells CASSQDETGGYEQYF. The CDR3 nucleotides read TGTGCCAGCAGCCAAGATGAGACAGGGGGCTACGAGCAGTACTTC.

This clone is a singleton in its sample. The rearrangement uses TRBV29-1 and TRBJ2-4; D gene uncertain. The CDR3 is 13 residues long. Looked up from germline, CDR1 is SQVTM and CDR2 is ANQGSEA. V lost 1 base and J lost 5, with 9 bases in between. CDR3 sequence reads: CSVEGGQENIQYF. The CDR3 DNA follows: TGCAGCGTTGAAGGAGGCCAGGAAAACATTCAGTACTTC. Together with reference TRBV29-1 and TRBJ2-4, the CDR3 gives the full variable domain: SAVISQKPSRDICQRGTSLTIQCQVDSQVTMMFWYRQQPGQSLTLIATANQGSEATYESGFVIDKFPISRPNLTFSTLTVSNMSPEDSSIYLCSVEGGQENIQYFGAGTRLSVL.

The CDR3 nucleotides read TGTGCCAGCAGCGAGGGCGGAGGAGGGGTTTTCGACTACGAGCAGTACTTC. Amino acid sequence: CASSEGGGGVFDYEQYF. The chain combines TRBV5-8 with TRBJ2-7, with TRBD2 as a possible D gene (6 bases). This CDR3 is built from 17 residues. Germline V gives CDR1 SGHTS, CDR2 YDEGEE. The ends were cut back, 4 bases at V and 3 bases at J, with 23 bases in the middle.

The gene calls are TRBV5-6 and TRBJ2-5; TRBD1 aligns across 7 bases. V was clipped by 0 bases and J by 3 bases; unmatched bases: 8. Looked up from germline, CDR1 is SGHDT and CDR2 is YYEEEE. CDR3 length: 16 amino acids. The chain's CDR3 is CASSLVGVGTEETQYF. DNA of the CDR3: TGTGCCAGCAGCTTGGTCGGTGTGGGGACAGAAGAGACCCAGTACTTC.

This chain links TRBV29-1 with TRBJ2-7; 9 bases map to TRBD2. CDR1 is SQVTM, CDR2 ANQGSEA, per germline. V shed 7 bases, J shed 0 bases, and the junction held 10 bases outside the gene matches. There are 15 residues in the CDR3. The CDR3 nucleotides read TGCAGCGCTGAGGTAGCGGGAGTTGACTCCTACGAGCAGTACTTC. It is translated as CSAEVAGVDSYEQYF.

CDR3 protein: CASSLGWENEQYF. CDR3 DNA sequence: TGTGCCAGCAGCTTAGGATGGGAAAACGAGCAGTACTTC. The V call is TRBV13, the J call TRBJ2-7; D call uncertain. The germline V gene has CDR1 PRHDT and CDR2 FYEKMQ (reference sequence). V was cut by 0 bases and J by 5 bases, with 8 bases left in between. This CDR3 has 13 amino acids.

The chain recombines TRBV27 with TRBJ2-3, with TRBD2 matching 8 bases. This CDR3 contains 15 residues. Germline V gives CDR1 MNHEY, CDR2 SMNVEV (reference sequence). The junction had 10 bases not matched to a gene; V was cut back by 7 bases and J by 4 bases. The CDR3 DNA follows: TGTGCCAGCATACCGAGCGGGAGTACCCCAGATACGCAGTATTTT. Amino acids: CASIPSGSTPDTQYF.

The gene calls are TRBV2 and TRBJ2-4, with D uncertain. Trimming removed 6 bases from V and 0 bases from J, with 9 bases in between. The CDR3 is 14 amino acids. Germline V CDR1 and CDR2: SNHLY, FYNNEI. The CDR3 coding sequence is TGTGCCAGCAGAGACCCCGGAGCCAAAAACATTCAGTACTTC. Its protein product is CASRDPGAKNIQYF.

This chain's CDR3 is CASSSSGGHFYEQYF. The CDR3 DNA reads TGTGCCAGCAGTTCTAGCGGGGGCCATTTCTACGAGCAGTACTTC. The chain recombines TRBV27 with TRBJ2-7, with 10 bases lining up with TRBD2. This CDR3 comprises 15 residues. The J segment lost 3 bases and the V segment lost 4 bases, leaving 6 bases of the junction unmatched. CDR1 is MNHEY and CDR2 is SMNVEV in the germline V gene (reference sequence).

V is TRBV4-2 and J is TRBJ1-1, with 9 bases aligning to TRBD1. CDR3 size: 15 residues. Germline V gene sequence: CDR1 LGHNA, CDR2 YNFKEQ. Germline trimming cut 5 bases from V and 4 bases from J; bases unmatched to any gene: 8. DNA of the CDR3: TGTGCCAGCAGCTCACGGACAGGGGAGAGCACTGAAGCTTTCTTT. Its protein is CASSSRTGESTEAFF.

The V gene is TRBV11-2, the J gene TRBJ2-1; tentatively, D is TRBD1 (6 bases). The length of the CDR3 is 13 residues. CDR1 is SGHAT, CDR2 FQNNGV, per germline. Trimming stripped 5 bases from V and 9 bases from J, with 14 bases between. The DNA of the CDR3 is TGTGCCAGCAGCAGAGCAGGGGTTTCTGAGCAGTTCTTC. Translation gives CASSRAGVSEQFF.

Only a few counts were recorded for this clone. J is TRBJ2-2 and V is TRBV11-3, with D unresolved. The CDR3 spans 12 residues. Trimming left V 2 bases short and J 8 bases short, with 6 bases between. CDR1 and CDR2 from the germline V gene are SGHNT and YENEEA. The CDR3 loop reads CASSLYIGELFF. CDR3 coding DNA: TGTGCCAGCAGCTTATATATTGGGGAGCTGTTTTTT.

CDR3 residues: CASSLKRLLYNEQFF. The DNA of the CDR3 is TGTGCCAGCAGTTTGAAGCGGCTCCTATACAATGAGCAGTTCTTC. The rearrangement links TRBV27 to TRBJ2-1, with D maybe TRBD2 (5 bases). Germline V gives CDR1 MNHEY, CDR2 SMNVEV (reference sequence). The CDR3 spans 15 residues. Deletions cut 3 bases from V and 4 bases from J, with 13 bases between.

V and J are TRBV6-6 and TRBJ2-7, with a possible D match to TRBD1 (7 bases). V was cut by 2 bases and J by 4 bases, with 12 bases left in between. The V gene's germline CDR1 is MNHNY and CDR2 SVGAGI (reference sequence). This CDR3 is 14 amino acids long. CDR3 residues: CASSYGRGVYEQYF. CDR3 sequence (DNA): TGTGCCAGCAGTTACGGCAGGGGGGTGTACGAGCAGTACTTC.

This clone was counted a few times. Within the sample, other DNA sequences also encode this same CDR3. The CDR3: CASSLWTSGRAQETQYF. In DNA, the CDR3 is TGTGCCAGCAGTTTATGGACTAGCGGGAGAGCACAAGAGACCCAGTACTTC. This chain links TRBV28 with TRBJ2-5, with 12 bases that match TRBD2. The CDR3 extends over 17 amino acids. V dropped 0 bases and J dropped 2; count of bases not matched to a gene: 4. The germline gives CDR1 MDHEN, CDR2 SYDVKM.